Here is one T cell receptor (beta chain) with its context. This entry belongs to a study of blood T cell repertoires in COVID-19. Study information: The United States, Italy and Spain supplied acute and convalescent COVID-19 samples.

Here immunoSEQ multiplex PCR was the method, and the copy in TCRdb shows in-frame clones only, minus some. This table has more than 85,000 clones, nearly 90% appearing once. Germline CDR1 and CDR2: SGDLS and YYNGEE. V was shortened by 0 bases and J by 4 bases, with 11 bases between the two germline ends. The CDR3 consists of 15 residues. The TCR was taken from a woman aged 60 to 75 with acute or convalescent COVID-19. The sample taken for sequencing was peripheral blood. V is TRBV9 and J is TRBJ2-1; a weak D match, TRBD2 (5 bases). The CDR3 here is CASSVGGLGYNEQFF. Written as DNA, the CDR3 is TGTGCCAGCAGCGTAGGCGGACTCGGGTACAATGAGCAGTTCTTC.